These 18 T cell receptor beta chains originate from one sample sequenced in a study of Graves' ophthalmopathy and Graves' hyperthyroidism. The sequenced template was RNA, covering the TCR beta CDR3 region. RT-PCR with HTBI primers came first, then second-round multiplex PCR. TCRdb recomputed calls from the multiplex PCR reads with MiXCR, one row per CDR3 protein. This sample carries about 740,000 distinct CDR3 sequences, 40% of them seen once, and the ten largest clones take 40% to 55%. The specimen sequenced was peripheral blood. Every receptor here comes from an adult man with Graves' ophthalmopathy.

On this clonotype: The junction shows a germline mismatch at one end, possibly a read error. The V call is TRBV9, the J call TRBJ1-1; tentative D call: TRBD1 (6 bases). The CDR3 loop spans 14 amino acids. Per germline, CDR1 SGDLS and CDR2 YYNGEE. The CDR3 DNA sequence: TGTGTCAGCAGCCAAGAGAGGATGACAGGAGAAGCTTTCTTT. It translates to CVSSQERMTGEAFF.

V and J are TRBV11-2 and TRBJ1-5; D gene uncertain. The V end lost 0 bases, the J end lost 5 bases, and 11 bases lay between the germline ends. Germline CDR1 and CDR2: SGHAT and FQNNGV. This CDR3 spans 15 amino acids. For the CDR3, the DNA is TGTGCCAGCAGCTTAGACCAGGATGGGGATCAGCCCCAGCATTTT. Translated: CASSLDQDGDQPQHF. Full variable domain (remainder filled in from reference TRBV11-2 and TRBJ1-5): EAGVAQSPRYKIIEKRQSVAFWCNPISGHATLYWYQQILGQGPKLLIQFQNNGVVDDSQLPKDRFSAERLKGVDSTLKIQPAKLEDSAVYLCASSLDQDGDQPQHFGDGTRLSIL.

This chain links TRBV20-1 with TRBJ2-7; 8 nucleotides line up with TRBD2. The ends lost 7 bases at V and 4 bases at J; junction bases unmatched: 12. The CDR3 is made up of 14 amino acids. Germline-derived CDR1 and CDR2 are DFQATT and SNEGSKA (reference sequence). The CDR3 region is CSGKSGSYGYEQYF. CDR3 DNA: TGCAGTGGGAAAAGCGGGAGCTACGGTTACGAGCAGTACTTC.

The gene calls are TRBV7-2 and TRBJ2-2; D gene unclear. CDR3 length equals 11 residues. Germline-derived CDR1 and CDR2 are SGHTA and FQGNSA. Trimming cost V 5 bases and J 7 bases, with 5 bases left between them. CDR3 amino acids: CASSHGGELFF. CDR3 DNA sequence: TGTGCCAGCAGCCACGGCGGGGAGCTGTTTTTT.

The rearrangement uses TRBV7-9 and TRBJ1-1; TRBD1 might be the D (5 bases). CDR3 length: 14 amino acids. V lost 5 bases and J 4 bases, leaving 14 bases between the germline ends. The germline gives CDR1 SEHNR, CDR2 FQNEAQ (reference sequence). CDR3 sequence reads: CASSQGVLSTEAFF. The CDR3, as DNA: TGTGCCAGCAGCCAAGGGGTCTTAAGCACTGAAGCTTTCTTT.

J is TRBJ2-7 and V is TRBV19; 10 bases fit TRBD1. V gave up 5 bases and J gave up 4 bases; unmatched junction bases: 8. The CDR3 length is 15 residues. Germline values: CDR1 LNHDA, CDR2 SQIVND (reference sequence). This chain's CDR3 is CASSAPGQGKYEQYF. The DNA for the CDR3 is TGTGCCAGTAGTGCCCCGGGACAGGGGAAATACGAGCAGTACTTC.

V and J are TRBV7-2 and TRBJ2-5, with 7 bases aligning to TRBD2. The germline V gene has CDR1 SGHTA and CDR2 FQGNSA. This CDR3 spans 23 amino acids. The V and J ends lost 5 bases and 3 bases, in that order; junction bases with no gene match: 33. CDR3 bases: TGTGCCAGCAGCAGTGACCCCGCCGGGCGGCTAGCGGCCAGTGAAACCCCGGAAGAGACCCAGTACTTC. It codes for CASSSDPAGRLAASETPEETQYF.

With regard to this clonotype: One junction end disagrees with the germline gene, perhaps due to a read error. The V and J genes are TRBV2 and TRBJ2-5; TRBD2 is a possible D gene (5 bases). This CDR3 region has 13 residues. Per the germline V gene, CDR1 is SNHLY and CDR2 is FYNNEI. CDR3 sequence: CASSEGPRVSQYF. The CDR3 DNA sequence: TGTGCTAGCAGTGAGGGCCCTCGGGTTAGCCAGTACTTC.

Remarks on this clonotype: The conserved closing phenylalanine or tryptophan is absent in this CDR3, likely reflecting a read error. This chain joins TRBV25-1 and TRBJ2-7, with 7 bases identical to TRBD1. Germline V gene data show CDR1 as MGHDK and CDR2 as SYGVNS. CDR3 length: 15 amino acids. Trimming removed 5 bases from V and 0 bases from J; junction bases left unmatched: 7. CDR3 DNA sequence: TGTGCCAGCAGTTACAGGACAGGTTACTCCTACGAGCAGTACCTC. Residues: CASSYRTGYSYEQYL.

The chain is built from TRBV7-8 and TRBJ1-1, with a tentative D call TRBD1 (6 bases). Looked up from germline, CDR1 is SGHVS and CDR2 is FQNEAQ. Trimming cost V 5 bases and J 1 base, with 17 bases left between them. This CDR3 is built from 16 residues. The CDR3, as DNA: TGTGCCAGCAGCGTAACCCAGGGGCAGCCGAACACTGAAGCTTTCTTT. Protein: CASSVTQGQPNTEAFF.

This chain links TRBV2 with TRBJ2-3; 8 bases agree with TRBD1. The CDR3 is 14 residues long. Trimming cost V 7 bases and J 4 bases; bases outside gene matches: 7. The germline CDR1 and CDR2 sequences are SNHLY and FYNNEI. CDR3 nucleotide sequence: TGTGCCAGCACGCGGACAGGGTACGCAGATACGCAGTATTTT. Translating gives CASTRTGYADTQYF.

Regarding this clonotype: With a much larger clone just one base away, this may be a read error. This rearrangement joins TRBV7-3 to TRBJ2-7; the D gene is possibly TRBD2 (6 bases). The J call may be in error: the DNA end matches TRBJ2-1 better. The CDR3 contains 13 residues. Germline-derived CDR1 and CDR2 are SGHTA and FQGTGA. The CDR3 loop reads CASSIWRGYEQFF. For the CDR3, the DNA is TGTGCCAGCAGCATTTGGCGGGGCTACGAGCAGTTCTTC.

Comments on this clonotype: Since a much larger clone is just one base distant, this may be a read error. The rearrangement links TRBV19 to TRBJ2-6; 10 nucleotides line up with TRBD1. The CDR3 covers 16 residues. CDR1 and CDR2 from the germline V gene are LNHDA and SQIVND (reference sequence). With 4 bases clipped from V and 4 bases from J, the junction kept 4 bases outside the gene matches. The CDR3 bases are TGTGCCAGTAGTACCGGACAGGGGGAAGGGGCCAACGTCCTGACTTTC. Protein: CASSTGQGEGANVLTF.

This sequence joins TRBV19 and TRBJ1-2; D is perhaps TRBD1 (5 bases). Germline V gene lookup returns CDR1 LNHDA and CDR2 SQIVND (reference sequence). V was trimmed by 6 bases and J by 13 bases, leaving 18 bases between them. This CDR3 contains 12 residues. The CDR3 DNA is TGTGCCAGTAGCACAATTGGGGGGTCCTTCACCTTC. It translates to CASSTIGGSFTF.

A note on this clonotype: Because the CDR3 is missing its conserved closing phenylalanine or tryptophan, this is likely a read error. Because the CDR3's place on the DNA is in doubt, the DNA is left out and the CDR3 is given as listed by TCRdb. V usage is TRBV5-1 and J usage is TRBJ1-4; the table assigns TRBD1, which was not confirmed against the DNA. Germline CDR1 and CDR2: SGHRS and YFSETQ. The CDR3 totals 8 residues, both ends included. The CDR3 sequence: CASSATGI.

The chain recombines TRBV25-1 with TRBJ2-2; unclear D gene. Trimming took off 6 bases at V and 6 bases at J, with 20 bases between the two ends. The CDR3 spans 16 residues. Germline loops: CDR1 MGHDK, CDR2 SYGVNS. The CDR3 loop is CASSPSWRANSGELFF. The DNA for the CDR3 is TGTGCCAGCAGCCCGTCCTGGCGCGCGAATTCCGGGGAGCTGTTTTTT.

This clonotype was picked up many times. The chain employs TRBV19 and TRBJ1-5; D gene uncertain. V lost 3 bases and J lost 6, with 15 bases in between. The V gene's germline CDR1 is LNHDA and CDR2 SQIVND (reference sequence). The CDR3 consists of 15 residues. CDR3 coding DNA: TGTGCCAGTAGTATGGGAGAGGGAAGTGCTCAGCCCCAGCATTTT. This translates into CASSMGEGSAQPQHF.

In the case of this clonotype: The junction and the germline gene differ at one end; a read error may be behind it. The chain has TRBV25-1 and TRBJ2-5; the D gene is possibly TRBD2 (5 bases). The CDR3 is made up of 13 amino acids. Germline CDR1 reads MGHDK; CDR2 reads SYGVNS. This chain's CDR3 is CASSFVGREIQYF. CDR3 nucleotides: TGTGCCAGCAGTTTCGTGGGGAGAGAGATCCAGTACTTC.